These 20 T cell receptor beta chains share one sample of origin, sequenced in a study of blood T cells in healthy people across ages (dated by TCRdb to between 2014 and 2017). Libraries were made using 5' RACE. Sequencer: Illumina HiSeq 2500. A second 7 to 11 cycle PCR used a sample-barcoded 5' primer and a J-beta primer mix. TCRdb reprocessing: public reads trimmed at Q25 with fastp, clones called with MiXCR, in-frame beta chains kept. Identical CDR3 protein sequences are pooled into one entry, listed with their most common genes and DNA. For this sample the table gives about 640,000 distinct CDR3 sequences, of which around three fifths were detected only once. 30% to 45% of the sample rests with the top ten. Sequences were obtained from blood. All receptors derive from a man aged 55 to 70 in good health.

The sample holds a few counts of this clonotype. The chain uses TRBV29-1 and TRBJ1-3; TRBD1 might be the D (5 bases). The CDR3 sequence is 15 residues long. V dropped 4 bases and J dropped 0 bases, with 13 bases sitting between them. Germline V lookup: CDR1 SQVTM, CDR2 ANQGSEA. This CDR3 reads CSVAGSGDSGNTIYF. CDR3 DNA: TGCAGCGTTGCGGGATCGGGGGACTCTGGAAACACCATATATTTT.

The rearrangement joins TRBV18 to TRBJ2-3, with D hard to call. CDR3 length: 12 residues. The V end lost 6 bases, the J end lost 6 bases, and 10 bases lay between the germline ends. CDR1 and CDR2 (germline): KGHSH, LQKENI. The CDR3 loop reads CASSPTVDTQYF. DNA for the CDR3: TGTGCCAGCTCCCCAACGGTCGATACGCAGTATTTT. The full variable domain, its missing parts supplied by reference TRBV18 and TRBJ2-3, is NAGVMQNPRHLVRRRGQEARLRCSPMKGHSHVYWYRQLPEEGLKFMVYLQKENIIDESGMPKERFSAEFPKEGPSILRIQQVVRGDSAAYFCASSPTVDTQYFGPGTRLTVL.

V and J are TRBV29-1 and TRBJ2-6; 9 bases line up with TRBD2. V trimming: 2 bases; J trimming: 0 bases; junction bases outside the gene matches: 2. This CDR3 is 16 amino acids long. Germline CDR1 and CDR2: SQVTM and ANQGSEA. The CDR3 DNA follows: TGCAGCGTTGAATCAGCGGGGGGCTCTGGGGCCAACGTCCTGACTTTC. It is translated as CSVESAGGSGANVLTF.

CDR3 sequence: CASSSPAGVAGTHYEQYF. The CDR3 bases are TGCGCCAGCAGCTCTCCTGCCGGGGTAGCGGGGACCCACTACGAGCAGTACTTC. This chain joins TRBV5-1 and TRBJ2-7, with 8 bases matching TRBD2. The ends lost 3 bases at V and 3 bases at J; junction bases unmatched: 17. CDR3 size: 18 residues. Looked up from germline, CDR1 is SGHRS and CDR2 is YFSETQ.

The chain employs TRBV5-6 and TRBJ2-5, with 11 positions matching TRBD2. Per the germline V gene, CDR1 is SGHDT and CDR2 is YYEEEE. CDR3 size: 14 residues. V was pared by 4 bases and J by 5 bases, with 4 bases of the junction left unmatched. The CDR3 bases are TGTGCCAGCAGCACACTAGCGGGAGCGGAGACCCAGTACTTC. Translation: CASSTLAGAETQYF.

In its sample, this clonotype was seen a few times. CDR3 in DNA: TGCGCCAGCAGCCCGTGGGGGACCAATGAGCAGTTCTTC. Encoded protein: CASSPWGTNEQFF. This rearrangement joins TRBV5-1 to TRBJ2-1, with D perhaps matching TRBD1 or TRBD2 (5 bases each). CDR1 and CDR2 from the germline V gene are SGHRS and YFSETQ. The CDR3 is 13 residues long. V was pared by 4 bases and J by 6 bases, with 11 bases between.

This clonotype was counted a few times. V gene TRBV6-5 combines with J gene TRBJ2-3, with D possibly called TRBD1 or TRBD2 (5 bases each). CDR3 length: 14 amino acids. Germline V lookup: CDR1 MNHEY, CDR2 SVGAGI. Trimming removed 6 bases at V and 4 bases at J, with 14 bases between. This CDR3 is CASRKRGVSDTQYF. The DNA for the CDR3 is TGTGCCAGCAGGAAAAGGGGAGTTTCAGATACGCAGTATTTT.

J is TRBJ2-1 and V is TRBV11-2, with 7 bases matching TRBD1. Germline CDR1 reads SGHAT; CDR2 reads FQNNGV. The CDR3 runs to 15 residues. With 5 bases clipped from V and 6 bases from J, the junction kept 10 bases outside the gene matches. CDR3 in amino acids: CASSPIVRGRNEQFF. The CDR3 coding sequence is TGTGCCAGCAGCCCAATCGTGAGGGGGCGCAATGAGCAGTTCTTC.

This clonotype has more than one count but fewer than ten. The chain uses TRBV29-1 and TRBJ2-5; 11 positions agree with TRBD2. Per the germline V gene, CDR1 is SQVTM and CDR2 is ANQGSEA. The CDR3 is 14 amino acids. The V and J ends lost 8 bases and 2 bases, in that order; junction bases with no gene match: 7. The CDR3 spells CSTGTSGVQETQYF. CDR3 in DNA: TGCAGCACTGGGACTAGCGGAGTACAAGAGACCCAGTACTTC.

The DNA of the CDR3 is TGCAGTGCTGAGGACAGTAGCGGTTCCTACGAGCAGTACTTC. Amino acid sequence: CSAEDSSGSYEQYF. The chain employs TRBV20-1 and TRBJ2-7; perhaps D is TRBD1 or TRBD2 (6 bases each). Trimming pared 5 bases from V and 1 base from J, leaving 15 bases between. Germline V CDR1 and CDR2: DFQATT, SNEGSKA (reference sequence). This CDR3 is built from 14 residues.

The chain is built from TRBV12-3 or TRBV12-4 and TRBJ2-5; D gene uncertain. CDR3 length equals 11 residues. Trimming removed 8 bases from V and 5 bases from J, with 9 bases in between. CDR3: CASGVGETQYF. CDR3 nucleotides: TGTGCCAGCGGGGTCGGGGAGACCCAGTACTTC.

The genes are TRBV5-1 and TRBJ1-2; D gene unclear. CDR3 length: 15 residues. The V end lost 4 bases, the J end lost 0 bases, and 13 bases lay between the germline ends. The germline CDR1 and CDR2 sequences are SGHRS and YFSETQ. CDR3 bases: TGCGCCAGCAGCCGGAGGACGGCCGCTAACTATGGCTACACCTTC. Translated, it gives CASSRRTAANYGYTF.

The V call is TRBV7-2, the J call TRBJ2-1, with D hard to call. Deletions cut 5 bases from V and 9 bases from J, with 8 bases between. Germline V CDR1 and CDR2: SGHTA, FQGNSA. The CDR3 runs 11 residues. The CDR3: CASSPLFEQFF. The CDR3 nucleotides are TGTGCCAGCAGCCCCCTTTTTGAGCAGTTCTTC.

The gene calls are TRBV5-4 and TRBJ1-2, with 10 bases identical to TRBD1. CDR1 is SGHNT and CDR2 is YYREEE in the germline V gene (reference sequence). The junction had 4 bases not matched to a gene; V was cut back by 2 bases and J by 6 bases. The CDR3 consists of 14 residues. The CDR3 protein is CASSFGQGVHGYTF. In nucleotides, the CDR3 is TGTGCCAGCAGCTTTGGACAGGGGGTCCATGGCTACACCTTC.

The J gene is TRBJ2-7, the V gene TRBV2; D is tentatively TRBD1 or TRBD2 (5 bases each). The CDR3 is 13 amino acids. The ends were cut back, 6 bases at V and 5 bases at J, with 14 bases in the middle. Germline V gene sequence: CDR1 SNHLY, CDR2 FYNNEI. The CDR3 DNA is TGTGCCAGCAGGGGGGACCTCCCGAACGAGCAGTACTTC. Its translation: CASRGDLPNEQYF.

This clonotype has only one observation. The gene calls are TRBV27 and TRBJ2-7; D might be TRBD1 (7 bases). This CDR3 has 15 amino acids. Trimming cost V 5 bases and J 3 bases, with 17 bases left between them. Germline lookup yields CDR1 MNHEY and CDR2 SMNVEV (reference sequence). CDR3 coding DNA: TGTGCCAGCAGTCCTCAGGGGGGATCCATCTACGAGCAGTACTTC. Encoded protein: CASSPQGGSIYEQYF.

The chain uses TRBV12-3 or TRBV12-4 and TRBJ1-4; D uncertain. The CDR3 has 14 residues. Deletions cut 1 base from V and 8 bases from J, with 11 bases between. CDR3 in DNA: TGTGCCAGCAGTTTAGATCTGGAGACGGAAAAACTGTTTTTT. Its protein is CASSLDLETEKLFF.

The J gene is TRBJ1-2, the V gene TRBV6-5; D is unresolved. This CDR3 is built from 13 residues. Trimming cost V 5 bases and J 6 bases, with 13 bases left between them. Germline V CDR1 and CDR2: MNHEY, SVGAGI. The CDR3 bases are TGTGCCAGCAGTGACACACGCTCCGATGGCTACACCTTC. This codes for CASSDTRSDGYTF.

This clonotype showed up just a few times. The genes are TRBV28 and TRBJ2-5; TRBD2 matches 13 bases. Germline lookup yields CDR1 MDHEN and CDR2 SYDVKM. There are 16 residues in the CDR3. V was clipped by 6 bases and J by 5 bases; unmatched bases: 9. The chain's CDR3 is CASSWGLAGPGETQYF. The DNA of the CDR3 is TGTGCCAGCAGCTGGGGACTAGCGGGGCCAGGGGAGACCCAGTACTTC. Based on the CDR3 plus reference TRBV28 and TRBJ2-5, the full variable domain is DVKVTQSSRYLVKRTGEKVFLECVQDMDHENMFWYRQDPGLGLRLIYFSYDVKMKEKGDIPEGYSVSREKKERFSLILESASTNQTSMYLCASSWGLAGPGETQYFGPGTRLLVL.

This clonotype was counted between two and nine times. As DNA, the CDR3 is TGCGCCAGCAGTGAGGGACAGGGGGGAAATGAGCAGTTCTTC. It is translated as CASSEGQGGNEQFF. The chain joins TRBV10-1 to TRBJ2-1, with 10 bases aligning to TRBD1. Unmatched junction bases numbered 2, after V lost 2 bases and J lost 7 bases. This CDR3 has 14 amino acids. The V gene's germline CDR1 is WNHNN and CDR2 SYGVQD (reference sequence).